The 10 T cell receptor beta chains below come from one sample, sequenced in a study of blood T cell repertoires in COVID-19. Some clones are missing from TCRdb's copy, which holds only in-frame ones; the method was immunoSEQ multiplex PCR. The profile shows tens of thousands of clones, 70% to 85% of them singletons. Sequencing was carried out using peripheral blood. These receptor sequences come from a man aged 55-75 years with acute or convalescent COVID-19.

This sequence joins TRBV5-1 and TRBJ1-3; D is perhaps TRBD1 (5 bases). The CDR3 runs 15 residues. CDR1 is SGHRS and CDR2 is YFSETQ in the germline V gene. V lost 0 bases and J 1 base, leaving 8 bases between the germline ends. CDR3 in amino acids: CASSLAAGSGNTIYF. In nucleotides, the CDR3 is TGCGCCAGCAGCTTGGCCGCAGGGTCTGGAAACACCATATATTTT.

The chain carries TRBV28 and TRBJ2-5; D is ambiguous. This CDR3 has 14 residues. Trimming took 5 bases from V and 5 from J, leaving 15 bases between them. Germline V lookup: CDR1 MDHEN, CDR2 SYDVKM. CDR3 nucleotides: TGTGCCAGCAGTCCCCCCAGGCTCCCGGAGACCCAGTACTTC. Translated: CASSPPRLPETQYF.

The chain uses TRBV27 and TRBJ2-3; D is unclear. The germline CDR1 and CDR2 sequences are MNHEY and SMNVEV (reference sequence). The CDR3 sequence is 13 residues long. V lost 3 bases and J 6 bases, leaving 10 bases between the germline ends. This chain's CDR3 is CASSLKRSDTQYF. The CDR3 DNA is TGTGCCAGCAGTTTGAAGAGGAGCGATACGCAGTATTTT.

The chain uses TRBV27 and TRBJ2-7, with 8 nucleotides matching TRBD2. V shed 3 bases, J shed 1 base, and the junction held 5 bases outside the gene matches. Germline CDR1 is MNHEY and CDR2 is SMNVEV (reference sequence). The CDR3 runs 15 residues. The CDR3 nucleotides read TGTGCCAGCAGTTTGGTACCGGGGGGGTCCTACGAGCAGTACTTC. Protein product: CASSLVPGGSYEQYF.

The rearrangement joins TRBV18 to TRBJ1-2; 7 positions agree with TRBD1. The J segment lost 4 bases and the V segment lost 5 bases, leaving 10 bases of the junction unmatched. Germline CDR1 and CDR2: KGHSH and LQKENI. The CDR3 consists of 15 residues. CDR3 in amino acids: CASSTNKGQLYGYTF. CDR3 in DNA: TGTGCCAGCTCAACAAATAAGGGACAGCTCTATGGCTACACCTTC.

This rearrangement joins TRBV27 to TRBJ2-3; 10 bases fit TRBD2. CDR1 MNHEY and CDR2 SMNVEV come from the germline V gene (reference sequence). The CDR3 is 16 residues long. Trimming removed 7 bases from V and 2 bases from J; junction bases left unmatched: 9. The CDR3 nucleotides are TGTGCCAGCAAGACCCTAGCGGGGGCCATCACAGATACGCAGTATTTT. It yields the protein CASKTLAGAITDTQYF.

The chain is built from TRBV27 and TRBJ1-5; 9 bases align to TRBD1. The CDR3 extends over 14 amino acids. CDR1 and CDR2 (germline): MNHEY, SMNVEV (reference sequence). V trimming: 6 bases; J trimming: 7 bases; junction bases outside the gene matches: 7. CDR3 sequence: CASSRGQGRQPQHF. Here the CDR3 DNA reads TGTGCCAGCAGCCGGGGACAGGGTCGGCAGCCCCAGCATTTT.

This chain connects TRBV5-1 to TRBJ1-1, with D tentatively TRBD1 (6 bases). Between the trimmed V and J ends, which lost 2 bases and 0 bases, there was a span of 8 bases. The CDR3 consists of 14 residues. Germline V gene sequence: CDR1 SGHRS, CDR2 YFSETQ. Here the CDR3 reads CASSLQGMNTEAFF. Here the CDR3 DNA reads TGCGCCAGCAGCTTACAGGGAATGAACACTGAAGCTTTCTTT.

The rearrangement uses TRBV7-2 and TRBJ1-5; D is perhaps TRBD1 (6 bases). Per the germline V gene, CDR1 is SGHTA and CDR2 is FQGNSA. V dropped 4 bases and J dropped 5 bases, with 21 bases sitting between them. The CDR3 runs 17 residues. CDR3 region: CASSSSGASQSYQPQHF. The CDR3 bases are TGTGCCAGCAGCTCCTCAGGGGCCTCCCAATCTTATCAGCCCCAGCATTTT.

The chain has TRBV27 and TRBJ2-2; 13 nucleotides align to TRBD2. The length of the CDR3 is 19 residues. The germline gives CDR1 MNHEY, CDR2 SMNVEV (reference sequence). V shed 3 bases, J shed 4 bases, and the junction held 11 bases outside the gene matches. CDR3 nucleotides: TGTGCCAGCAGTTTCCCCGGACTAGCGGGGGCCGGAGGCACCGGGGAGCTGTTTTTT. Protein sequence: CASSFPGLAGAGGTGELFF.